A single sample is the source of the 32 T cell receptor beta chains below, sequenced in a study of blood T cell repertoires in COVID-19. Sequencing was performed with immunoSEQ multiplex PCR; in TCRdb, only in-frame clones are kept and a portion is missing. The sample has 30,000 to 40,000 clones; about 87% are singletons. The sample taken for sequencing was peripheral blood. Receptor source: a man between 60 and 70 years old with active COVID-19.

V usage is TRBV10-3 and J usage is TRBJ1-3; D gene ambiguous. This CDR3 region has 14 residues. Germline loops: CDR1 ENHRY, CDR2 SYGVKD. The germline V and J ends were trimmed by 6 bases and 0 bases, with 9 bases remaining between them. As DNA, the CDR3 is TGTGCCATCAGGTCGACTGGCTCTGGAAACACCATATATTTT. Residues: CAIRSTGSGNTIYF.

Written as DNA, the CDR3 is TGTGCCACCAGCGATTGGGACAGTAGCAATCAGCCCCAGCATTTT. Translating gives CATSDWDSSNQPQHF. This chain joins TRBV15 and TRBJ1-5, with TRBD1 matching 7 bases. The CDR3 has 15 residues. Per the germline V gene, CDR1 is LNHNV and CDR2 is YYDKDF (reference sequence). J lost 0 bases, V lost 5 bases, and 4 bases had no gene match. Full variable domain (remainder filled in from reference TRBV15 and TRBJ1-5): DAMVIQNPRYQVTQFGKPVTLSCSQTLNHNVMYWYQQKSSQAPKLLFHYYDKDFNNEADTPDNFQSRRPNTSFCFLDIRSPGLGDTAMYLCATSDWDSSNQPQHFGDGTRLSIL.

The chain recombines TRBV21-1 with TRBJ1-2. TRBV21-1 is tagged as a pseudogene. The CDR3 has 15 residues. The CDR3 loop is CASSPGRGCNYGYTF. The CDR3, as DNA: TGTGCCAGCAGCCCCGGGAGGGGTTGTAACTATGGCTACACCTTC.

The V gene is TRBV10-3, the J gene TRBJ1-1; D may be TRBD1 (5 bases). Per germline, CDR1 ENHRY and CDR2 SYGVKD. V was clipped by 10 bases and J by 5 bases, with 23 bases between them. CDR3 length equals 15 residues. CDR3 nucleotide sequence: TGTGCCACCGGCGGTGGGGCGGGACCAGGTACTGAAGCTTTCTTT. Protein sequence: CATGGGAGPGTEAFF.

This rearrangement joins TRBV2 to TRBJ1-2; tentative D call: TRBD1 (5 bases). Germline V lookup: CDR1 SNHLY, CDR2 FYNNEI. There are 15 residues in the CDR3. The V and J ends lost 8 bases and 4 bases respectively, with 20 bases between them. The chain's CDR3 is CASGEALGAVYGYTF. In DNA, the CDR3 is TGTGCCAGCGGCGAGGCCTTAGGGGCGGTCTATGGCTACACCTTC.

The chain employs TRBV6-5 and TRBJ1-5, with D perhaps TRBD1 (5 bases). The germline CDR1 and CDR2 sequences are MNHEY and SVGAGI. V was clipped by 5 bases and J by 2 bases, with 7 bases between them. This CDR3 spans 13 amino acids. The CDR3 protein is CASSPGGNQPQHF. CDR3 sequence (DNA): TGTGCCAGCAGTCCGGGGGGCAATCAGCCCCAGCATTTT.

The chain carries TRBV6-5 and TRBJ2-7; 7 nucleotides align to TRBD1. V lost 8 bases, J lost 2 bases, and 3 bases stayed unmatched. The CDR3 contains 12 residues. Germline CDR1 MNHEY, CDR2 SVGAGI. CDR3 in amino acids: CASRDSPYEQYF. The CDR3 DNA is TGTGCCAGCCGGGACAGCCCCTACGAGCAGTACTTC.

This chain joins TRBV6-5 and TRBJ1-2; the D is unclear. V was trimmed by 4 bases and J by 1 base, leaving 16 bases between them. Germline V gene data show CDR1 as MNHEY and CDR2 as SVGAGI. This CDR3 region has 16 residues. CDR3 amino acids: CASSFPADTFNYGYTF. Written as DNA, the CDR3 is TGTGCCAGCAGTTTCCCAGCCGACACTTTTAACTATGGCTACACCTTC.

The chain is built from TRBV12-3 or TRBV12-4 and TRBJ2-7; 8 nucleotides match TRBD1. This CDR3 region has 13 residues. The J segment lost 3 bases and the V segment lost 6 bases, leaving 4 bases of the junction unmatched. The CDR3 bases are TGTGCCAGCAGGAGGGACAGGTACTACGAGCAGTACTTC. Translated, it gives CASRRDRYYEQYF.

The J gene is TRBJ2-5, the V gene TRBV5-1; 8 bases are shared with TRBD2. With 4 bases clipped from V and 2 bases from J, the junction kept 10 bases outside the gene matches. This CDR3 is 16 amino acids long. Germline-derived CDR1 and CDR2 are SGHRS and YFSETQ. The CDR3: CASSPWTSLGQETQYF. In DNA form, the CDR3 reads TGCGCCAGCAGCCCTTGGACTAGCTTGGGTCAAGAGACCCAGTACTTC.

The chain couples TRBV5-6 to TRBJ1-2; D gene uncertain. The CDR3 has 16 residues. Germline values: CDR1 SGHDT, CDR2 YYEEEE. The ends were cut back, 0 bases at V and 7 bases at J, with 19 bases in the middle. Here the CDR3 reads CASSLAPALGGAGYTF. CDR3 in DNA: TGTGCCAGCAGCTTGGCCCCCGCGCTAGGCGGAGCTGGCTACACCTTC.

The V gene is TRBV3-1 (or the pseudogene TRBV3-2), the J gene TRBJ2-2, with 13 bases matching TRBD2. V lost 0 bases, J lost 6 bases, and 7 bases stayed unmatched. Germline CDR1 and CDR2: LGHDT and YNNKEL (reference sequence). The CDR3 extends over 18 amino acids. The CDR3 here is CASSQDNGLAGVPGELFF. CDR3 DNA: TGTGCCAGCAGCCAAGATAATGGACTAGCGGGAGTGCCCGGGGAGCTGTTTTTT.

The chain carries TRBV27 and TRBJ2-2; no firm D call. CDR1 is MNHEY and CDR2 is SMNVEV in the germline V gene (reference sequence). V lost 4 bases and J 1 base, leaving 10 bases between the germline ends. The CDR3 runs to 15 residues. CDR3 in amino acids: CASSSGGVNTGELFF. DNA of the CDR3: TGTGCCAGCAGTTCGGGTGGAGTGAACACCGGGGAGCTGTTTTTT.

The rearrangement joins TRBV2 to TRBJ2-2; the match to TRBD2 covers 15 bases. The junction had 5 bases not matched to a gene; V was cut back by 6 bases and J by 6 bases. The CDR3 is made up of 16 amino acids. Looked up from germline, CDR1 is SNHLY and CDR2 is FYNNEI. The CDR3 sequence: CASSTRTSGRAGELFF. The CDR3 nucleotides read TGTGCCAGCAGCACCCGGACTAGCGGGAGGGCCGGGGAGCTGTTTTTT.

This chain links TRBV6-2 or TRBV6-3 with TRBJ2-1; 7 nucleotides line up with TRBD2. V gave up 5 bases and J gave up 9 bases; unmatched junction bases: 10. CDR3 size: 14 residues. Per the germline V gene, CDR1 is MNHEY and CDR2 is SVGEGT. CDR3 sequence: CASSTGGLLSEQFF. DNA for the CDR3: TGTGCCAGCAGTACCGGGGGACTACTATCTGAGCAGTTCTTC.

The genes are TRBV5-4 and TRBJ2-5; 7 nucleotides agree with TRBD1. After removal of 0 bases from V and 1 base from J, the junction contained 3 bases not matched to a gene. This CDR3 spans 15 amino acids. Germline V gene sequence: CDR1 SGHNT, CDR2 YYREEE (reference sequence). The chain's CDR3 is CASSLAYRGQETQYF. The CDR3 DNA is TGTGCCAGCAGCTTGGCTTACAGGGGCCAAGAGACCCAGTACTTC.

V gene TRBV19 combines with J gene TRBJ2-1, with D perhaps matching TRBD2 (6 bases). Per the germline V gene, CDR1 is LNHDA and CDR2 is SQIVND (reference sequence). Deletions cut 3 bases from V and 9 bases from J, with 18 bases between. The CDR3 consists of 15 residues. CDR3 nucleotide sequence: TGTGCCAGTAGTATCTACACACGGGGGTTGGGTGAGCAGTTCTTC. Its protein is CASSIYTRGLGEQFF.

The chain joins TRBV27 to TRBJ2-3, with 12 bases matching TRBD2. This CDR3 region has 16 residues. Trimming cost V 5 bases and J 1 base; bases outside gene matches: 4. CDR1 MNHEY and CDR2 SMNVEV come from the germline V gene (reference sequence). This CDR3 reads CASSPRLAGGTDTQYF. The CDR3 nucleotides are TGTGCCAGCAGTCCTAGACTAGCGGGGGGCACAGATACGCAGTATTTT.

CDR3 sequence (DNA): TGTGCCAGCAGCAACACGCACTCAGGAGGTAACACCGGGGAGCTGTTTTTT. Its protein is CASSNTHSGGNTGELFF. The chain has TRBV7-9 and TRBJ2-2; D possibly corresponds to TRBD2 (5 bases). This CDR3 comprises 17 residues. V was shortened by 5 bases and J by 2 bases, with 18 bases between the two germline ends. Germline V gene sequence: CDR1 SEHNR, CDR2 FQNEAQ (reference sequence).

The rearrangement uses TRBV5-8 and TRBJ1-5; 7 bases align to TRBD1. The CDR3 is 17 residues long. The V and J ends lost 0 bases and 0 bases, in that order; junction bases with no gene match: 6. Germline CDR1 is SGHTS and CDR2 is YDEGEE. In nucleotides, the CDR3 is TGTGCCAGCAGCTTGGCGCAGGGGGTTTATAGCAATCAGCCCCAGCATTTT. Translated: CASSLAQGVYSNQPQHF.

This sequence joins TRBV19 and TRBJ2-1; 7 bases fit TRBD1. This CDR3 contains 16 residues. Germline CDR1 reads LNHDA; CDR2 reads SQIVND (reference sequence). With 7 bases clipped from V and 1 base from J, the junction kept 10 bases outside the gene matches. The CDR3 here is CASKTGLGPSYNEQFF. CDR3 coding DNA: TGTGCCAGTAAGACAGGGTTAGGGCCTTCCTACAATGAGCAGTTCTTC.

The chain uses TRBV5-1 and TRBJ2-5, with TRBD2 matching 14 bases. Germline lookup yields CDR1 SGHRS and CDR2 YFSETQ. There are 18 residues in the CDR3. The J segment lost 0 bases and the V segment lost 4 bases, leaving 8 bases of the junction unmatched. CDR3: CASSPGLAGGGYQETQYF. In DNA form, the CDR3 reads TGCGCCAGCAGCCCCGGACTAGCGGGGGGCGGGTACCAAGAGACCCAGTACTTC. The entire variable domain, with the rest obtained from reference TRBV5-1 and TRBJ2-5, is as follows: KAGVTQTPRYLIKTRGQQVTLSCSPISGHRSVSWYQQTPGQGLQFLFEYFSETQRNKGNFPGRFSGRQFSNSRSEMNVSTLELGDSALYLCASSPGLAGGGYQETQYFGPGTRLLVL.

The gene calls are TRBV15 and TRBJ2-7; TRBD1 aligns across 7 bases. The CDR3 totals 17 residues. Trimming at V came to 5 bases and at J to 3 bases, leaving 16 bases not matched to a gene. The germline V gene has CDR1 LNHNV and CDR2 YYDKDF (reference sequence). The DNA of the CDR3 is TGTGCCACCAGCGCAAGGGGGTTAGGTGCAGGGGGCTACGAGCAGTACTTC. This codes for CATSARGLGAGGYEQYF.

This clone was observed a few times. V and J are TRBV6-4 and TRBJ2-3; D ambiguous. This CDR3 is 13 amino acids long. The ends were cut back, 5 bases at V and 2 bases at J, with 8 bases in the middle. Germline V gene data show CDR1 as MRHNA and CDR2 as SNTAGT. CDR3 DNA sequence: TGTGCCAGCAGTCGTACTTCCACAGATACGCAGTATTTT. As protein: CASSRTSTDTQYF.

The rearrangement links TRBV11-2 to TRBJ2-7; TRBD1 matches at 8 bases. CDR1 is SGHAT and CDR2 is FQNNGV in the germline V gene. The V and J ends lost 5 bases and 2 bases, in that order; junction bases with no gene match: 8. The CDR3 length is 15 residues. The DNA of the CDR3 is TGTGCCAGCAGCCCCAGGGGGCGTCGGACCTACGAGCAGTACTTC. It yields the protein CASSPRGRRTYEQYF. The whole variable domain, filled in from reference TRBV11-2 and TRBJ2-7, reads EAGVAQSPRYKIIEKRQSVAFWCNPISGHATLYWYQQILGQGPKLLIQFQNNGVVDDSQLPKDRFSAERLKGVDSTLKIQPAKLEDSAVYLCASSPRGRRTYEQYFGPGTRLTVT.

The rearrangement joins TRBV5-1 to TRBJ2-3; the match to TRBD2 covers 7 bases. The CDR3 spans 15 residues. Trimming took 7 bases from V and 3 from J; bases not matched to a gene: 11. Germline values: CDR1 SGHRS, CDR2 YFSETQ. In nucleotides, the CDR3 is TGCGCCAGCGCCCTCGGGAGGTTAGGGACAGATACGCAGTATTTT. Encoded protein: CASALGRLGTDTQYF.

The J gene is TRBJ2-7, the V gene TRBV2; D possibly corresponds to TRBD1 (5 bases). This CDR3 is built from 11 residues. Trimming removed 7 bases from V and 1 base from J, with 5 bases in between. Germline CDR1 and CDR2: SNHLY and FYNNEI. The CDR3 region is CASKGSYEQYF. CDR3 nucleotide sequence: TGTGCCAGCAAGGGGTCCTACGAGCAGTACTTC.

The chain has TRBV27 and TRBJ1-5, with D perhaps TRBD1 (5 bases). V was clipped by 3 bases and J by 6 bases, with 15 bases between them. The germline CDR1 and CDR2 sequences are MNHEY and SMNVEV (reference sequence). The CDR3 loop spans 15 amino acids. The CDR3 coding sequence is TGTGCCAGCAGTTTGGGCGCGGGGGTTATTCAGCCCCAGCATTTT. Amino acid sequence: CASSLGAGVIQPQHF.

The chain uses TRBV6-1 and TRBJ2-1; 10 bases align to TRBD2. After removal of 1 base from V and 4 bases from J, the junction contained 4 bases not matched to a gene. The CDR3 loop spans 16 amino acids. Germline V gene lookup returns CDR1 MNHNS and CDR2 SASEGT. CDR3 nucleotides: TGTGCCAGCAGTGAAGATAGCGGGAGGAGTTACAATGAGCAGTTCTTC. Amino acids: CASSEDSGRSYNEQFF.

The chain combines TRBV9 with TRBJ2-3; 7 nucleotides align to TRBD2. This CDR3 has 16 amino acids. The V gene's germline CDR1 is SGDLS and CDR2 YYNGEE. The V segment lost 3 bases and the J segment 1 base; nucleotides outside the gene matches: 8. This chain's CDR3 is CASSASSGHRTDTQYF. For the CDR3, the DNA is TGTGCCAGCAGCGCCTCTAGCGGCCACCGCACAGATACGCAGTATTTT.

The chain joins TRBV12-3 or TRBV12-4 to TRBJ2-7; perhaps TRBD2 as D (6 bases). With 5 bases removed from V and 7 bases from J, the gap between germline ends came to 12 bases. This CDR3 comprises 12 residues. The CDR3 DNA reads TGTGCCAGCAGTCCGGGACTTCGGGAGCAGTACTTC. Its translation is CASSPGLREQYF.

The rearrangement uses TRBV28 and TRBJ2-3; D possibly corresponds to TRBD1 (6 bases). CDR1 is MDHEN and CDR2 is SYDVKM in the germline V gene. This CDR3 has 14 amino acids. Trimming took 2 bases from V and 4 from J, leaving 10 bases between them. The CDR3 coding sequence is TGTGCCAGCAGTTTAGGGGGCGCCCCAGATACGCAGTATTTT. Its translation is CASSLGGAPDTQYF. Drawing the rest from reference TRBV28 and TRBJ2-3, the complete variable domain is DVKVTQSSRYLVKRTGEKVFLECVQDMDHENMFWYRQDPGLGLRLIYFSYDVKMKEKGDIPEGYSVSREKKERFSLILESASTNQTSMYLCASSLGGAPDTQYFGPGTRLTVL.